The entry below describes one T cell receptor beta chain. No antigen is known for it. The CDR3 is 16 residues long. The V gene's germline CDR1 is LGHNA and CDR2 YSLEER. Deletions cut 0 bases from V and 6 bases from J, with 15 bases between. This specimen belongs to a study of OX40 agonist ivuxolimab in advanced cancers. Across the study: Treatment of patients was with ivuxolimab, an agonistic anti-OX40 (CD134) antibody. Allowance was made for prior anti-PD-1, anti-PD-L1 or anti-CTLA-4 therapy, and 40% to 45% had some.

The study, taken as a whole, reports: Clonal expansion from baseline to week 6 occurred in both CD4+ and CD8+ T cells.

Assay used: immunoSEQ multiplex PCR; TCRdb lists only in-frame clones, some missing. The sample lists about 20,000 clones, about 80% occurring once. The chain carries TRBV4-3 and TRBJ1-5; D uncertain. Here the sequenced sample was CD4+ or CD8+ T cells sorted from blood, taken in a trial of the OX40 agonist ivuxolimab. The source of this sequence is an adult with an advanced solid tumor such as melanoma, head and neck, liver or kidney cancer. The CDR3 reads CASSQEAHRGTQPQHF. The CDR3 DNA is TGCGCCAGCAGCCAAGAAGCTCATCGGGGAACTCAGCCCCAGCATTTT.